The 24 T cell receptor beta chains presented below share a single source sample, sequenced in a study of blood T cells in healthy people across ages. A J-beta primer mix and a sample-barcoded 5' primer were used in a second PCR of about 7 to 12 cycles. TCRdb itself ran the 5' RACE reads through MiXCR, one entry per CDR3 protein. The data contain around 1.5 million distinct CDR3 sequences, approximately 38% of them singletons. Sequencing was done on a sample of blood. These receptors were taken from a woman aged 18-29 years in good health.

The chain links TRBV7-2 to TRBJ2-7, with TRBD2 as a possible D gene (7 bases). Trimming left V 1 base short and J 4 bases short, with 14 bases between. This CDR3 is 15 amino acids long. Per germline, CDR1 SGHTA and CDR2 FQGNSA. DNA of the CDR3: TGTGCCAGCAGCTTAGTGGAGGGGGGGAGGTACGAGCAGTACTTC. Encoded protein: CASSLVEGGRYEQYF.

The chain couples TRBV4-1 to TRBJ2-7; possibly TRBD2 for D (6 bases). V was shortened by 0 bases and J by 5 bases, with 14 bases between the two germline ends. Germline V gene lookup returns CDR1 MGHRA and CDR2 YSYEKL. The CDR3 extends over 15 amino acids. The CDR3 DNA follows: TGCGCCAGCAGCCAAGAGGGGGGACCGACCCACGAGCAGTACTTC. Amino acid sequence: CASSQEGGPTHEQYF.

This clonotype was seen only once. A much larger clonotype is one base distant, so this may be a read error. V gene TRBV29-1 combines with J gene TRBJ2-1, with D perhaps matching TRBD1 or TRBD2 (5 bases each). This CDR3 region has 14 residues. V gave up 7 bases and J gave up 6 bases, with 19 bases separating them. Germline V gene sequence: CDR1 SQVTM, CDR2 ANQGSEA. For the CDR3, the DNA is TGCAGCGCCGTTTGGGTTGGGGGTACCAATGAGCAGTTCTTC. Translating gives CSAVWVGGTNEQFF.

The chain links TRBV5-6 to TRBJ2-1, with TRBD2 identical over 12 bases. This CDR3 is 18 amino acids long. Trimming removed 4 bases from V and 12 bases from J; junction bases left unmatched: 20. Germline-derived CDR1 and CDR2 are SGHDT and YYEEEE. The CDR3 sequence: CASSLALLAGGPDDGQFF. The CDR3 DNA reads TGTGCCAGCAGCCTGGCCTTGCTAGCGGGGGGGCCAGATGATGGGCAGTTCTTC. Filled out from reference TRBV5-6 and TRBJ2-1, the complete variable domain reads DAGVTQSPTHLIKTRGQQVTLRCSPKSGHDTVSWYQQALGQGPQFIFQYYEEEERQRGNFPDRFSGHQFPNYSSELNVNALLLGDSALYLCASSLALLAGGPDDGQFFGPGTRLTVL.

J is TRBJ2-1 and V is TRBV13; 10 positions match TRBD2. The CDR3 consists of 17 residues. The germline V gene encodes CDR1 PRHDT and CDR2 FYEKMQ (reference sequence). Losses at the gene ends were 6 bases for V and 6 bases for J; bases not matched to a gene: 14. The CDR3 DNA reads TGTGCCAGCAGTGACGTCCTAGCGGGAGATGGGTCCAATGAGCAGTTCTTC. It yields the protein CASSDVLAGDGSNEQFF. Full variable domain (remainder filled in from reference TRBV13 and TRBJ2-1): AAGVIQSPRHLIKEKRETATLKCYPIPRHDTVYWYQQGPGQDPQFLISFYEKMQSDKGSIPDRFSAQQFSDYHSELNMSSLELGDSALYFCASSDVLAGDGSNEQFFGPGTRLTVL.

CDR3: CASGSPGGGTDTQYF. The CDR3 bases are TGTGCCAGCGGCTCACCCGGGGGGGGCACAGATACGCAGTATTTT. The genes are TRBV5-5 and TRBJ2-3, with 8 bases aligning to TRBD2. CDR1 and CDR2 from the germline V gene are SGHKS and YYEKEE (reference sequence). The CDR3 consists of 15 residues. V lost 7 bases, J lost 1 base, and 8 bases stayed unmatched.

The CDR3, as DNA: TGCGCCAGCAGCCAAGATTTTACCTACGAGCAGTACTTC. Its protein product is CASSQDFTYEQYF. This chain joins TRBV4-1 and TRBJ2-7; the D is unclear. Looked up from germline, CDR1 is MGHRA and CDR2 is YSYEKL. Trimming left V 0 bases short and J 2 bases short, with 5 bases between. CDR3 length: 13 residues.

This chain uses TRBV7-7 with TRBJ2-5; no clear D. This CDR3 has 14 amino acids. CDR1 and CDR2 (germline): SSHAT, FNYEAQ (reference sequence). V was pared by 5 bases and J by 1 base, with 11 bases between. CDR3 residues: CASSPRALQETQYF. The CDR3 nucleotides read TGTGCCAGCAGCCCCCGGGCCCTCCAAGAGACCCAGTACTTC. Combining the CDR3 with reference TRBV7-7 and TRBJ2-5 gives the whole variable domain GAGVSQSPRYKVTKRGQDVTLRCDPISSHATLYWYQQALGQGPEFLTYFNYEAQPDKSGLPSDRFSAERPEGSISTLTIQRTEQRDSAMYRCASSPRALQETQYFGPGTRLLVL.

V gene TRBV2 combines with J gene TRBJ2-3, with unresolved D. Trimming pared 3 bases from V and 3 bases from J, leaving 16 bases between. The CDR3 has 16 residues. Germline lookup yields CDR1 SNHLY and CDR2 FYNNEI. CDR3 in DNA: TGTGCCAGCAGTGACTTTTGGTGCGAGCGAACAGATACGCAGTATTTT. This sequence encodes CASSDFWCERTDTQYF.

This clonotype has a count of ten or more. The genes are TRBV29-1 and TRBJ2-7, with 7 bases lining up with TRBD1. The CDR3 totals 13 residues. After removal of 5 bases from V and 2 bases from J, the junction contained 6 bases not matched to a gene. CDR1 SQVTM and CDR2 ANQGSEA come from the germline V gene. The CDR3 protein is CSVTGTVTYEQYF. For the CDR3, the DNA is TGCAGCGTTACCGGGACAGTCACCTACGAGCAGTACTTC.

This clonotype was seen more than once but under ten times. V is TRBV12-3 or TRBV12-4 and J is TRBJ1-1; 8 nucleotides line up with TRBD1. The CDR3 runs 14 residues. V dropped 9 bases and J dropped 5; count of bases not matched to a gene: 11. The CDR3 sequence: CASRLRQGTTEAFF. The CDR3 DNA reads as TGTGCCAGTCGGCTGAGACAGGGGACGACTGAAGCTTTCTTT.

In regard to this clonotype: This may be a read error, as it is one base from a much larger clone. The CDR3: CASSQDFTETQFF. DNA for the CDR3: TGCGCCAGCAGCCAAGATTTTACCGAGACCCAGTTCTTC. This rearrangement joins TRBV4-1 to TRBJ2-1; D gene uncertain. The V end lost 0 bases, the J end lost 13 bases, and 13 bases lay between the germline ends. Germline V gene sequence: CDR1 MGHRA, CDR2 YSYEKL. This CDR3 contains 13 residues.

As regards this clonotype: A much more abundant neighbour one base away suggests this may be a read error. This chain joins TRBV29-1 and TRBJ2-3, with 7 bases lining up with TRBD2. CDR1 is SQVTM and CDR2 is ANQGSEA in the germline V gene. The CDR3 has 14 residues. The CDR3 reads CSVEEVGRGDTRYF. The CDR3 DNA follows: TGCAGCGTTGAAGAAGTGGGGAGGGGCGATACGCGGTATTTT.

On this clonotype itself: A junction end diverges from the germline sequence, so it may reflect a read error. The chain joins TRBV4-1 to TRBJ2-5; unclear D gene. The CDR3 sequence is 15 residues long. CDR1 and CDR2 (germline): MGHRA, YSYEKL. The CDR3 loop is CAISQDATVQETQYF. Here the CDR3 DNA reads TGCGCCATCAGCCAAGATGCTACGGTGCAAGAGACCCAGTACTTC.

The CDR3 region has the DNA TGCAGCGTTTCCAGACAGAGCAGCTCCTACGAGCAGTTCTTC. Protein product: CSVSRQSSSYEQFF. The rearrangement joins TRBV29-1 to TRBJ2-1; maybe TRBD1 (5 bases). CDR1 is SQVTM, CDR2 ANQGSEA, per germline. V was clipped by 5 bases and J by 10 bases, with 21 bases between them. The length of the CDR3 is 14 residues.

Concerning this clonotype itself: A much larger clone sits a single nucleotide away, making a read error possible. The chain has TRBV4-1 and TRBJ2-5; D call uncertain. The CDR3 is 13 amino acids. Germline-derived CDR1 and CDR2 are MGHRA and YSYEKL. DNA for the CDR3: TGCGCCAGCAACCAAGTTTTCCAAGAGACCCAGTACTTC. Translation: CASNQVFQETQYF.

The chain links TRBV20-1 to TRBJ2-5; 7 bases are a match to TRBD2. The J call is uncertain, as TRBJ2-7 better fits the DNA end. The germline V gene has CDR1 DFQATT and CDR2 SNEGSKA (reference sequence). This CDR3 contains 16 residues. CDR3 protein: CSAGADRLATFYEQYF. The CDR3 nucleotides read TGCAGTGCTGGAGCCGACAGACTAGCTACCTTCTACGAGCAGTACTTC.

The chain combines TRBV6-5 with TRBJ1-1; the match to TRBD1 covers 8 bases. CDR3 size: 17 residues. J was trimmed by 0 bases and V by 0 bases; bases with no gene match: 6. The germline gives CDR1 MNHEY, CDR2 SVGAGI. CDR3 bases: TGTGCCAGCAGTTACTCGACAGGGGCCTACTTGAACACTGAAGCTTTCTTT. It encodes CASSYSTGAYLNTEAFF.

This clonotype was counted between two and nine times. The rearrangement links TRBV12-3 or TRBV12-4 to TRBJ1-2, with 7 positions matching TRBD1. Unmatched junction bases numbered 5, after V lost 6 bases and J lost 4 bases. There are 13 residues in the CDR3. CDR3 residues: CASSTTGSYGYTF. Written as DNA, the CDR3 is TGTGCCAGCAGCACGACAGGGAGCTATGGCTACACCTTC.

CDR3 region: CASSQDLGTNYNEQFF. CDR3 DNA sequence: TGTGCCAGCAGCCAAGATTTGGGGACTAACTACAATGAGCAGTTCTTC. The chain employs TRBV3-1 and TRBJ2-1, with 7 bases matching TRBD2. Germline CDR1 and CDR2: LGHDT and YNNKEL (reference sequence). This CDR3 spans 16 amino acids. V lost 0 bases and J lost 3; bases outside the gene matches: 5.

This clonotype was counted between two and nine times. The genes are TRBV3-1 and TRBJ2-1, with a weak D call TRBD1 (6 bases). The CDR3 is 17 amino acids. The germline gives CDR1 LGHDT, CDR2 YNNKEL (reference sequence). V dropped 1 base and J dropped 6 bases, with 19 bases sitting between them. The CDR3 region is CASSQGDRDTKGNEQFF. For the CDR3, the DNA is TGTGCCAGCAGCCAAGGGGACCGGGACACTAAGGGCAATGAGCAGTTCTTC.

The rearrangement links TRBV27 to TRBJ2-6; D may be TRBD2 (5 bases). V lost 9 bases to trimming and J lost 3 bases, with 12 bases between them. Germline CDR1 and CDR2: MNHEY and SMNVEV (reference sequence). The CDR3 runs 14 residues. The CDR3 is CARTEGSGANVLTF. The CDR3, as DNA: TGTGCCAGGACTGAAGGGAGTGGGGCCAACGTCCTGACTTTC. Using reference TRBV27 and TRBJ2-6 for the parts outside the CDR3, the full variable domain is EAQVTQNPRYLITVTGKKLTVTCSQNMNHEYMSWYRQDPGLGLRQIYYSMNVEVTDKGDVPEGYKVSRKEKRNFPLILESPSPNQTSLYFCARTEGSGANVLTFGAGSRLTVL.

A remark on this clonotype: Compared with germline, one end of the junction differs, possibly owing to a read error. The chain is built from TRBV5-6 and TRBJ2-1; D may match TRBD1 or TRBD2 (5 bases each). The closer fit of TRBJ2-7 to the DNA end suggests the J call may be wrong. CDR3 length: 16 residues. Germline values: CDR1 SGHDT, CDR2 YYEEEE. CDR3 loop: CAGSPSQEGPYNEQYF. CDR3 in DNA: TGTGCCGGCAGCCCATCCCAAGAGGGGCCCTACAATGAGCAGTACTTC.

This clonotype was recorded a few times. V and J are TRBV10-3 and TRBJ2-5; D not certain. The CDR3 spans 18 residues. V dropped 1 base and J dropped 0 bases, with 18 bases sitting between them. Per the germline V gene, CDR1 is ENHRY and CDR2 is SYGVKD. CDR3 nucleotide sequence: TGTGCCATCAGTGAGTTTTGGTTGGGGTCCAACAACCAAGAGACCCAGTACTTC. Amino acid sequence: CAISEFWLGSNNQETQYF.